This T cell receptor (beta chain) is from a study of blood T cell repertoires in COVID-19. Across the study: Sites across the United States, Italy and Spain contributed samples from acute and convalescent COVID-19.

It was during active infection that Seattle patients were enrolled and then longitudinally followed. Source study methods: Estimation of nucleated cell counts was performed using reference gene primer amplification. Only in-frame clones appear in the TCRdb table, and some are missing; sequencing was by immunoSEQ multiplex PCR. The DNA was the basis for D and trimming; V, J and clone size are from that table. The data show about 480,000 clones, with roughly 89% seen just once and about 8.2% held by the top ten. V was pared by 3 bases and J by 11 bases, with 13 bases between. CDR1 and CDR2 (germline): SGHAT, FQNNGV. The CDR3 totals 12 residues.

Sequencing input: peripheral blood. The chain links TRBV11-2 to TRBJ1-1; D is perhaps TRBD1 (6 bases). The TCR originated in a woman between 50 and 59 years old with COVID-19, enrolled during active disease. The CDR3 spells CASSFNRVEAFF. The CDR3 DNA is TGTGCCAGCAGCTTTAACAGGGTTGAGGCTTTCTTT.